The 19 T cell receptor beta chains below were found in one sample sequenced in a study of CD8 T cells in Susac syndrome. Reverse transcription of roughly 0.5 to 1 ug RNA was performed with random hexamers. TCRdb re-called the immunoSEQ multiplex PCR reads through MiXCR, storing one row per CDR3 protein. The sample carries under 150,000 distinct CDR3 sequences, roughly 76% recorded once. The sample taken for sequencing was CD8+ T cells from PBMCs. These receptors originate from a human donor with multiple sclerosis.

The CDR3: CASSPGQENTIYF. CDR3 DNA: TGCGCCAGCAGCCCGGGACAGGAAAACACCATATATTTT. This chain uses TRBV5-1 with TRBJ1-3; TRBD1 matches 8 bases. CDR3 size: 13 residues. Germline lookup yields CDR1 SGHRS and CDR2 YFSETQ. Trimming cost V 4 bases and J 6 bases; bases outside gene matches: 3.

This chain links TRBV10-3 with TRBJ2-7, with 8 bases identical to TRBD1. CDR1 is ENHRY, CDR2 SYGVKD, per germline. Losses at the gene ends were 1 base for V and 0 bases for J; bases not matched to a gene: 2. The CDR3 spans 15 residues. The CDR3 here is CAISELGTGSYEQYF. The CDR3 DNA sequence: TGTGCCATCAGTGAGTTGGGGACAGGCTCCTACGAGCAGTACTTC.

This clonotype was observed a single time. The chain joins TRBV30 to TRBJ2-3; 7 bases are shared with TRBD1. The germline gives CDR1 GTSNPN, CDR2 SVGIG (reference sequence). V lost 1 base, J lost 1 base, and 8 bases stayed unmatched. This CDR3 has 16 residues. For the CDR3, the DNA is TGTGCCTGGAGTGGCGAAGGGGGCGCCGGCACAGATACGCAGTATTTT. Its translation: CAWSGEGGAGTDTQYF. The whole variable domain, filled in from reference TRBV30 and TRBJ2-3, reads SQTIHQWPATLVQPVGSPLSLECTVEGTSNPNLYWYRQAAGRGLQLLFYSVGIGQISSEVPQNLSASRPQDRQFILSSKKLLLSDSGFYLCAWSGEGGAGTDTQYFGPGTRLTVL.

The chain has TRBV6-1 and TRBJ1-5; D not certain. V was cut by 2 bases and J by 6 bases, with 8 bases left in between. The CDR3 spans 13 residues. The germline CDR1 and CDR2 sequences are MNHNS and SASEGT. In DNA, the CDR3 is TGTGCCAGCAGTGAATATTGGAGTCAGCCCCAGCATTTT. Its protein is CASSEYWSQPQHF.

This chain uses TRBV27 with TRBJ2-7; D remains ambiguous. The germline V gene encodes CDR1 MNHEY and CDR2 SMNVEV (reference sequence). Trimming removed 0 bases at V and 7 bases at J, with 7 bases between. The CDR3 is 12 amino acids. CDR3 protein: CASSLSPGEQYF. The CDR3 DNA reads TGTGCCAGCAGTTTATCCCCTGGAGAGCAGTACTTC.

The chain joins TRBV19 to TRBJ2-1, with D possibly matching TRBD1 (5 bases). Per germline, CDR1 LNHDA and CDR2 SQIVND (reference sequence). V was pared by 2 bases and J by 6 bases, with 20 bases between. The CDR3 is made up of 17 amino acids. As DNA, the CDR3 is TGTGCCAGTAGTATATCTCCACAGGTCATCGGGCTCAATGAGCAGTTCTTC. Its translation is CASSISPQVIGLNEQFF.

The CDR3 here is CSAQWMNTEAFF. The CDR3 nucleotides are TGCAGTGCCCAGTGGATGAACACTGAAGCTTTCTTT. V and J are TRBV20-1 and TRBJ1-1; D uncertain. V shed 6 bases and J shed 0 bases, with 8 bases lying between them. The CDR3 is 12 amino acids. In germline, CDR1 is DFQATT, CDR2 SNEGSKA (reference sequence).

This clonotype was seen more than once but under ten times. The V and J genes are TRBV6-6 and TRBJ1-2; D not certain. V lost 7 bases and J lost 4, with 16 bases in between. The germline gives CDR1 MNHNY, CDR2 SVGAGI (reference sequence). The CDR3 is 14 amino acids. CDR3 DNA sequence: TGTGCCAGCAAGGCGGCTGAGGCCAGCTATGGCTACACCTTC. Its protein product is CASKAAEASYGYTF.

V gene TRBV30 combines with J gene TRBJ1-2; TRBD1 might be the D (5 bases). The CDR3 length is 14 residues. Looked up from germline, CDR1 is GTSNPN and CDR2 is SVGIG (reference sequence). With 0 bases removed from V and 4 bases from J, the gap between germline ends came to 12 bases. The CDR3 DNA sequence: TGTGCCTGGAGTGTAGGGGCGGCGGGCTATGGCTACACCTTC. Translating it yields CAWSVGAAGYGYTF.

V gene TRBV10-3 combines with J gene TRBJ2-7; tentatively, D is TRBD1 (6 bases). Per germline, CDR1 ENHRY and CDR2 SYGVKD. Trimming left V 0 bases short and J 4 bases short, with 22 bases between. CDR3 length: 18 amino acids. The CDR3 coding sequence is TGTGCCATCAGTGAGTCCCCCACCCCCCGGCAGGGGAAATACGAGCAGTACTTC. It specifies CAISESPTPRQGKYEQYF.

This CDR3 is CASSYAQTADTQYF. The CDR3 DNA reads as TGTGCCAGCAGTTACGCTCAGACTGCAGATACGCAGTATTTT. V usage is TRBV6-2 or TRBV6-3 and J usage is TRBJ2-3; D not certain. This CDR3 spans 14 amino acids. Germline V gene lookup returns CDR1 MNHEY and CDR2 SVGEGT. Trimming shortened V by 2 bases and J by 4 bases, and 10 bases separated the two germline ends.

The chain combines TRBV7-9 with TRBJ2-3; TRBD2 agrees at 8 bases. CDR1 and CDR2 from the germline V gene are SEHNR and FQNEAQ (reference sequence). The CDR3 extends over 17 amino acids. Unmatched junction bases numbered 12, after V lost 4 bases and J lost 3 bases. As DNA, the CDR3 is TGTGCCAGCAGCTCGGCTATCCGGGGGGGGCAGACAGATACGCAGTATTTT. This codes for CASSSAIRGGQTDTQYF. The full variable domain, with the rest looked up from reference TRBV7-9 and TRBJ2-3, is DTGVSQNPRHKITKRGQNVTFRCDPISEHNRLYWYRQTLGQGPEFLTYFQNEAQLEKSRLLSDRFSAERPKGSFSTLEIQRTEQGDSAMYLCASSSAIRGGQTDTQYFGPGTRLTVL.

V gene TRBV12-3 or TRBV12-4 combines with J gene TRBJ2-5; TRBD1 aligns across 8 bases. The V segment lost 8 bases and the J segment 5 bases; nucleotides outside the gene matches: 10. The length of the CDR3 is 14 residues. Here the CDR3 DNA reads TGTGCCAGCGGTCCATACGGACAGGGCGAGACCCAGTACTTC. Residues: CASGPYGQGETQYF.

The chain links TRBV19 to TRBJ1-1; no definite D call. CDR1 is LNHDA, CDR2 SQIVND, per germline (reference sequence). The CDR3 is 12 amino acids. V was cut by 6 bases and J by 8 bases, with 13 bases left in between. The CDR3 coding sequence is TGTGCCAGTAGAGCAGGAGAGACGGAAGCTTTCTTT. Protein product: CASRAGETEAFF.

This clonotype was observed a few times. The genes are TRBV10-3 and TRBJ2-2; no clear D gene. The V end lost 5 bases, the J end lost 1 base, and 2 bases lay between the germline ends. The length of the CDR3 is 12 residues. The germline V gene has CDR1 ENHRY and CDR2 SYGVKD. The CDR3 spells CAISQNTGELFF. CDR3 bases: TGTGCCATCAGTCAGAACACCGGGGAGCTGTTTTTT.

The V call is TRBV27, the J call TRBJ2-2; the D gene is possibly TRBD1 (5 bases). Germline CDR1 reads MNHEY; CDR2 reads SMNVEV (reference sequence). V lost 7 bases to trimming and J lost 1 base, with 16 bases between them. This CDR3 is 16 amino acids long. CDR3 region: CASTKAGQLNTGELFF. As DNA, the CDR3 is TGTGCCAGCACCAAGGCCGGACAATTGAACACCGGGGAGCTGTTTTTT.

The chain recombines TRBV5-1 with TRBJ1-1; no definite D call. Looked up from germline, CDR1 is SGHRS and CDR2 is YFSETQ. Trimming took off 4 bases at V and 4 bases at J, with 23 bases between the two ends. The CDR3 loop spans 17 amino acids. The CDR3 nucleotides read TGCGCCAGCAGCCCTTTTGGCGGCGTTCAGGATCTCACTGAAGCTTTCTTT. This translates into CASSPFGGVQDLTEAFF.

This clonotype was recorded a few times. The rearrangement joins TRBV4-2 to TRBJ1-5, with D possibly being TRBD1 (5 bases). The V end was cut by 0 bases, the J end by 3 bases, with 21 bases between. The germline V gene has CDR1 LGHNA and CDR2 YNFKEQ. The CDR3 runs 19 residues. The CDR3, as DNA: TGTGCCAGCAGCCAAGAATGGCCGGGACGGATCTATTACAATCAGCCCCAGCATTTT. This encodes CASSQEWPGRIYYNQPQHF.

The table lists this clonotype with a few counts. The gene calls are TRBV6-2 or TRBV6-3 and TRBJ1-2; the D is unclear. V was shortened by 6 bases and J by 6 bases, with 14 bases between the two germline ends. Germline V gives CDR1 MNHEY, CDR2 SVGEGT. The CDR3 is made up of 13 amino acids. The CDR3 loop is CASSAAMEDGYTF. CDR3 in DNA: TGTGCCAGCAGCGCCGCTATGGAGGATGGCTACACCTTC.